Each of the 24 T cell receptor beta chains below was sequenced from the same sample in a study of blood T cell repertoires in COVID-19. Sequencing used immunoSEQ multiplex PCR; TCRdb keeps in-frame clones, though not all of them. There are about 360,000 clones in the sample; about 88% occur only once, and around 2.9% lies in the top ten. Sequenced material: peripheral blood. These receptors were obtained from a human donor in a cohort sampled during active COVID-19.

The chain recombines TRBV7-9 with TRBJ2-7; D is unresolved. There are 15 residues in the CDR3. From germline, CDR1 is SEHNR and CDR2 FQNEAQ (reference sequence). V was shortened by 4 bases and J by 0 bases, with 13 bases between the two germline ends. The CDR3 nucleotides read TGTGCCAGCAGCTCGCCCCTGAGGCCCTCCTACGAGCAGTACTTC. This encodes CASSSPLRPSYEQYF.

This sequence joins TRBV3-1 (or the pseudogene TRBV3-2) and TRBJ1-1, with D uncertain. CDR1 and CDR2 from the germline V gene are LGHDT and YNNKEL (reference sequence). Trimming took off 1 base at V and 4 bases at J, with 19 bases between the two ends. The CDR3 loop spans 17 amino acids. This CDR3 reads CASSQASFRGVGTEAFF. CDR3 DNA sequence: TGTGCCAGCAGCCAAGCGTCCTTTCGCGGGGTGGGCACTGAAGCTTTCTTT.

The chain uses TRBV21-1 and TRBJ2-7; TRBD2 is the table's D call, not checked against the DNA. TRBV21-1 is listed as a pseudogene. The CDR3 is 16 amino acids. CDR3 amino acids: CASSKARFGTSYEQYF. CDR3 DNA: TGTGCCAGCAGCAAAGCAAGATTCGGTACCTCCTACGAGCAGTACTTC.

The CDR3 loop reads CASSIGHSSTGANVLTF. CDR3 nucleotide sequence: TGTGCCAGTAGTATAGGGCACAGCTCGACTGGGGCCAACGTCCTGACTTTC. V usage is TRBV19 and J usage is TRBJ2-6; D is ambiguous. With 1 base removed from V and 2 bases from J, the gap between germline ends came to 12 bases. CDR1 is LNHDA, CDR2 SQIVND, per germline (reference sequence). The CDR3 consists of 17 residues.

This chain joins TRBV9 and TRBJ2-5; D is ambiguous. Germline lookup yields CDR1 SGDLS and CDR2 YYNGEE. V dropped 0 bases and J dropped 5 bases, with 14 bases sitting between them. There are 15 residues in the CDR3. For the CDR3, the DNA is TGTGCCAGCAGCGTAGCTGAACGCGTTACGGAGACCCAGTACTTC. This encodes CASSVAERVTETQYF.

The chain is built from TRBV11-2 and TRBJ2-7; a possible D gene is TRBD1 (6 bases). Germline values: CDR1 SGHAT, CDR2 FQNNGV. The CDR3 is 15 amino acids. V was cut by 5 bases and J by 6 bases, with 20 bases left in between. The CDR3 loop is CASSHLTTGRSEQYF. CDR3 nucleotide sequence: TGTGCCAGCAGCCATCTAACTACAGGGAGAAGCGAGCAGTACTTC.

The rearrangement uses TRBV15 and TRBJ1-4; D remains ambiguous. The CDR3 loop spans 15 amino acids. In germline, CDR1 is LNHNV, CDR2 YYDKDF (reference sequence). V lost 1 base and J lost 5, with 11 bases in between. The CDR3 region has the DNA TGTGCCACCAGCAGAGTCGGGAAAGTCAATGAAAAACTGTTTTTT. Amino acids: CATSRVGKVNEKLFF.

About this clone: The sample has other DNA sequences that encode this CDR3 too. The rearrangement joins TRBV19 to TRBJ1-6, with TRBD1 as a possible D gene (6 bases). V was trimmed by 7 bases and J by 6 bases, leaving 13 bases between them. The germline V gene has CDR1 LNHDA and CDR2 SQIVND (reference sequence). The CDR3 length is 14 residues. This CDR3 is CASTPTGFNSPLHF. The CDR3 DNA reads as TGTGCCAGTACTCCGACAGGTTTTAATTCACCCCTCCACTTT.

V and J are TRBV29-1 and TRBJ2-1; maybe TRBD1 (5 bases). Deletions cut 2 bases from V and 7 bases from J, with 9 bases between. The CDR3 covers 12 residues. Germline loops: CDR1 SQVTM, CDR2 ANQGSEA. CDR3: CSVEFRVNEQFF. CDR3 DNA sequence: TGCAGCGTTGAATTCAGGGTTAATGAGCAGTTCTTC.

CDR3 in DNA: TGTGCCAGCAGCTTACGACCGGGATTAACCACAGATACGCAGTATTTT. Residues: CASSLRPGLTTDTQYF. The rearrangement joins TRBV7-3 to TRBJ2-3, with TRBD2 as a possible D gene (5 bases). CDR1 SGHTA and CDR2 FQGTGA come from the germline V gene. With 2 bases removed from V and 2 bases from J, the gap between germline ends came to 14 bases. This CDR3 is 16 amino acids long.

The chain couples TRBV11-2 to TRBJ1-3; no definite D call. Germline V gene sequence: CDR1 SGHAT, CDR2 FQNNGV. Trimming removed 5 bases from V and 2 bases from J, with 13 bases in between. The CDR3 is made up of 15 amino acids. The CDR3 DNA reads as TGTGCCAGCAGCCCAGGACTAAAAACTGGAAACACCATATATTTT. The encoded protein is CASSPGLKTGNTIYF.

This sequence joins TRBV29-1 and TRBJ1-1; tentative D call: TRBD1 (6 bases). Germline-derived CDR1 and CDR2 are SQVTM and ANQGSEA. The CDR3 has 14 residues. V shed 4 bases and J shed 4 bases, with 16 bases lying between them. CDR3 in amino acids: CSVAGDHEGTEAFF. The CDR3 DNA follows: TGCAGCGTTGCAGGGGACCATGAGGGCACTGAAGCTTTCTTT.

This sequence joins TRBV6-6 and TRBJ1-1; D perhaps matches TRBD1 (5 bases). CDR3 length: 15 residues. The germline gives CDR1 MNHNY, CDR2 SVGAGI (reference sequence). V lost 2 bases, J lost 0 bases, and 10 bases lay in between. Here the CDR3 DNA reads TGTGCCAGCAGTTACGGGGGGGACCTGAACACTGAAGCTTTCTTT. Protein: CASSYGGDLNTEAFF.

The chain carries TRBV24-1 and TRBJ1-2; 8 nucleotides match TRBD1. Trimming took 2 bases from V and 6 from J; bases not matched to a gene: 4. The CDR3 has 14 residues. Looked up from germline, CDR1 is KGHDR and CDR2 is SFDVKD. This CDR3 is CATSDSDRGHGYTF. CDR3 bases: TGTGCCACCAGTGATTCCGACAGGGGCCATGGCTACACCTTC.

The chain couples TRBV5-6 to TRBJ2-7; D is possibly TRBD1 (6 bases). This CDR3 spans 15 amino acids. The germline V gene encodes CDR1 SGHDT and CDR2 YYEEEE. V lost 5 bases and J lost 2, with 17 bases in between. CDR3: CASSLGQTLTYEQYF. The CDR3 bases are TGTGCCAGCAGTCTCGGACAGACCCTAACCTACGAGCAGTACTTC.

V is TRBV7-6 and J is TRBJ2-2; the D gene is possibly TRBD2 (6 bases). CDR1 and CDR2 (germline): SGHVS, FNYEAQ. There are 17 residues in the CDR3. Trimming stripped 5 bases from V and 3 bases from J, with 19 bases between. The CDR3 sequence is CASSPTTAGVHTGELFF. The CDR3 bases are TGTGCCAGCAGCCCAACTACAGCGGGTGTCCACACCGGGGAGCTGTTTTTT.

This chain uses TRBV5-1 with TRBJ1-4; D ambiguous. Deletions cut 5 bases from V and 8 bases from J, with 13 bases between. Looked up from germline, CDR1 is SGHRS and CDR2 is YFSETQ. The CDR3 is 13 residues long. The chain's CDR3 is CASRWETSEKLFF. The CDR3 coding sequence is TGCGCCAGCAGGTGGGAGACGAGCGAAAAACTGTTTTTT.

The CDR3 spells CASSITRDNYGYTF. The CDR3 bases are TGTGCCAGTAGTATCACCCGGGATAACTATGGCTACACCTTC. The genes are TRBV19 and TRBJ1-2; D call uncertain. The ends were cut back, 3 bases at V and 1 base at J, with 9 bases in the middle. Germline V gene sequence: CDR1 LNHDA, CDR2 SQIVND (reference sequence). The CDR3 is 14 amino acids.

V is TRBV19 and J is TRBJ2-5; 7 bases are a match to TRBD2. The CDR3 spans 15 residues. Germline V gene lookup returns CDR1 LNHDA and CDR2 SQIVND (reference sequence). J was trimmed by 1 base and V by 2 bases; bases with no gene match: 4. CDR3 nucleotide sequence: TGTGCCAGTAGTATAAACCCTAGCGGCCAAGAGACCCAGTACTTC. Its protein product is CASSINPSGQETQYF.

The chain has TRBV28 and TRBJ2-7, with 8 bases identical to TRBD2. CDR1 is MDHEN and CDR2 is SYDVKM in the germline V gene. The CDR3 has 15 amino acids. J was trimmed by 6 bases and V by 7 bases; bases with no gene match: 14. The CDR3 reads CASNLRGGPPSEQYF. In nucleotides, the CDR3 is TGTGCCAGCAACCTTCGGGGGGGCCCTCCCTCCGAGCAGTACTTC.

Here the CDR3 reads CASSLTATEETQYF. CDR3 nucleotide sequence: TGTGCCAGCAGCTTAACGGCCACCGAAGAGACCCAGTACTTC. The chain employs TRBV7-3 and TRBJ2-5; D unclear. This CDR3 is 14 amino acids long. Germline V gene data show CDR1 as SGHTA and CDR2 as FQGTGA. Deletions cut 0 bases from V and 3 bases from J, with 8 bases between.

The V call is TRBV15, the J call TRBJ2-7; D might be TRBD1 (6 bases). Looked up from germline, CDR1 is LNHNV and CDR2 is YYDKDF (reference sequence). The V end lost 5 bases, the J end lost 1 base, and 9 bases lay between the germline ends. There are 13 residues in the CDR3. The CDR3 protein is CATSYGQSYEQYF. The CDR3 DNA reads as TGTGCCACCAGCTACGGACAGTCCTACGAGCAGTACTTC.

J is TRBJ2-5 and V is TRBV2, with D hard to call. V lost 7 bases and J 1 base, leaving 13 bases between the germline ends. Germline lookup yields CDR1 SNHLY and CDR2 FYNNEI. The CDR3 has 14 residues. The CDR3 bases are TGTGCCAGCAACGGAGCCGGTCGCCAAGAGACCCAGTACTTC. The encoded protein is CASNGAGRQETQYF. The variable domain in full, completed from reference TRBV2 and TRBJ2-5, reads EPEVTQTPSHQVTQMGQEVILRCVPISNHLYFYWYRQILGQKVEFLVSFYNNEISEKSEIFDDQFSVERPDGSNFTLKIRSTKLEDSAMYFCASNGAGRQETQYFGPGTRLLVL.

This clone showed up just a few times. This CDR3 reads CAWSVRGSGEKLFF. For the CDR3, the DNA is TGTGCCTGGAGTGTACGGGGATCGGGTGAAAAACTGTTTTTT. The chain recombines TRBV30 with TRBJ1-4; D gene ambiguous. With 0 bases removed from V and 7 bases from J, the gap between germline ends came to 12 bases. Germline values: CDR1 GTSNPN, CDR2 SVGIG (reference sequence). There are 14 residues in the CDR3.